Sequencing of this TCR beta chain was carried out in a study of cytotoxic CD8 clonotypes in ibrutinib-treated CLL. For this clone: The antigen is undetermined.

General study points: The times at which samples were taken varied between sustained-remission and progressing patients.

Clones were read by immunoSEQ multiplex PCR, and TCRdb kept only the in-frame ones, dropping some. There are approximately 74,000 clones in the sample; around 82% occur only once, and about 8% lies in the top ten. Germline V lookup: CDR1 SGHRS, CDR2 YFSETQ. The length of the CDR3 is 16 residues. Trimming stripped 4 bases from V and 4 bases from J, with 20 bases between. The sequence came from a human donor with chronic lymphocytic leukemia. The chain has TRBV5-1 and TRBJ2-5; TRBD2 is a possible D gene (5 bases). This material consisted of PBMCs, taken at disease progression, from a patient treated with ibrutinib. The CDR3 DNA reads as TGCGCCAGCAGCGCCCTCCTACTAGGCCCGGCAGAGACCCAGTACTTC. This translates into CASSALLLGPAETQYF. The variable domain in full, completed from reference TRBV5-1 and TRBJ2-5, reads KAGVTQTPRYLIKTRGQQVTLSCSPISGHRSVSWYQQTPGQGLQFLFEYFSETQRNKGNFPGRFSGRQFSNSRSEMNVSTLELGDSALYLCASSALLLGPAETQYFGPGTRLLVL.